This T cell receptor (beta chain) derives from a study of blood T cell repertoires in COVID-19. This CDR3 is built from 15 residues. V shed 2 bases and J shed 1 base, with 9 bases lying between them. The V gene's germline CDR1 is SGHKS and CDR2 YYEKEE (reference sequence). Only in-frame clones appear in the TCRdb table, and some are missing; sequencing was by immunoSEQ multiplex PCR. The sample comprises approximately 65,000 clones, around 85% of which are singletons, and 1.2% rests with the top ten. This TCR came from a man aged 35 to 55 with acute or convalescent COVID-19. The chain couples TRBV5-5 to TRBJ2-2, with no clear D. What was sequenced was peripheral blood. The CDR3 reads CASSFRGENTGELFF. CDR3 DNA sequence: TGTGCCAGCAGCTTCCGAGGAGAGAACACCGGGGAGCTGTTTTTT.